This entry describes one T cell receptor (beta chain). The sample comes from a study of blood T cell repertoires in COVID-19. Across the study: Samples of COVID-19 (acute and convalescent) were obtained from the United States, Italy and Spain. Sources were T cells, B-cell-depleted T cells, or PBMCs; the material itself was cDNA or gDNA.

Germline CDR1 and CDR2: LNHDA and SQIVND (reference sequence). The CDR3 extends over 13 amino acids. V was trimmed by 2 bases and J by 8 bases, leaving 12 bases between them. TCRdb keeps only in-frame clones here, not all; method: immunoSEQ multiplex PCR. Here the sample spans a few hundred thousand clones, 89% being singletons. This receptor was identified in a woman aged 30 to 39 with COVID-19, enrolled during active disease. Sequences were obtained from peripheral blood. The genes are TRBV19 and TRBJ1-2, with TRBD1 as a possible D gene (5 bases). The CDR3 sequence: CASSISRVGGYTF. CDR3 bases: TGTGCCAGTAGTATATCCAGGGTAGGGGGCTACACCTTC.